This T cell receptor (beta chain) comes out of a study of blood T cell repertoires in COVID-19. For the study at large: Sample material is recorded as cDNA or gDNA derived from T cells, B-cell-depleted T cells, or PBMCs.

Clones were sequenced by immunoSEQ multiplex PCR, and TCRdb holds only the in-frame ones, with some missing. Of 330,000 or so clones listed, about 90% are singletons. Per the germline V gene, CDR1 is MNHEY and CDR2 is SMNVEV (reference sequence). The junction had 3 bases not matched to a gene; V was cut back by 6 bases and J by 0 bases. The CDR3 contains 16 residues. What was sequenced was PBMCs or T cells enriched from blood (not recorded which). The genes are TRBV27 and TRBJ2-3; 13 positions agree with TRBD2. The receptor's source is a woman aged 25 to 39 who had been exposed to COVID-19. The CDR3 reads CASRGLAGPSTDTQYF. CDR3 coding DNA: TGTGCCAGCAGGGGACTAGCGGGGCCAAGCACAGATACGCAGTATTTT.